This T cell receptor (beta chain) appears in the sequencing data of a study of blood T cell repertoires in COVID-19. Background on the study: Acute-phase and convalescent COVID-19 samples originated in the United States, Italy and Spain.

Data came from immunoSEQ multiplex PCR; TCRdb stores just in-frame clones and leaves some out. The table includes more than 250,000 clones, approximately 90% detected once. The study drew participants aged roughly 18 to 95 years from under 30 US areas. Self-reported history from a screening survey and questionnaire set each donor's cohort. Before being deemed recovered, Cohort 3 donors had two negative PCRs, clearance, or symptom resolution. This sequence originates from a woman aged 35 to 49 who had recovered from COVID-19. Source material: PBMCs or T cells enriched from blood (not recorded which).

CDR3 protein: CASSFMSSYNEQFF. The CDR3 DNA is TGTGCCAGCAGCTTTATGAGCTCCTACAATGAGCAGTTCTTC. The gene calls are TRBV5-4 and TRBJ2-1; D ambiguous. From germline, CDR1 is SGHNT and CDR2 YYREEE (reference sequence). This CDR3 comprises 14 residues. Trimming removed 2 bases at V and 0 bases at J, with 6 bases between.